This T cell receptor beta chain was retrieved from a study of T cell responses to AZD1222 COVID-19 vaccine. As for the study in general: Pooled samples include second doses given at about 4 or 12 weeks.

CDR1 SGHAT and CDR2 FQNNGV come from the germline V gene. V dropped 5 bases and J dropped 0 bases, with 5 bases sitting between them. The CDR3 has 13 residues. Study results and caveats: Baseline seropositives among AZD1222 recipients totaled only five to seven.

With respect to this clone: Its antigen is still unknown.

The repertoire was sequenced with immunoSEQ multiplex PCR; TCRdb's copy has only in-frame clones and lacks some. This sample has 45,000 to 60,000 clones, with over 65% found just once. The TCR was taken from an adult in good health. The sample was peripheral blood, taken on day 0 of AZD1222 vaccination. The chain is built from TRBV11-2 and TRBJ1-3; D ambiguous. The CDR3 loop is CASSGVSGNTIYF. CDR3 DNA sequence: TGTGCCAGCAGCGGGGTCTCTGGAAACACCATATATTTT. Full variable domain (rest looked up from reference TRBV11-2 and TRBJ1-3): EAGVAQSPRYKIIEKRQSVAFWCNPISGHATLYWYQQILGQGPKLLIQFQNNGVVDDSQLPKDRFSAERLKGVDSTLKIQPAKLEDSAVYLCASSGVSGNTIYFGEGSWLTVV.